This T cell receptor (beta chain) appears in the sequencing data of a study of tumor-infiltrating T cells and Merkel cell polyomavirus (dated 2017 in TCRdb). Describing the broader study: The study examined CD8+ T cells specific for the Merkel cell polyomavirus KLL epitope in Merkel cell carcinoma patients. Most of the whole-tumor samples were 25-micron curls sectioned from formalin-fixed, paraffin-embedded tissue blocks. Patients presented at varying disease stages and were followed for a median of roughly 2.5 years, with a range of 1. In the whole study, one tumor sample was a frozen nodal tumor digest, and another tumor sample was a flash-frozen core biopsy of a metastasis. Varied, non-standardized therapies, including chemotherapy, radiation and immunotherapies, were received by the patients. In 14 to 15 samples, TRB sequencing was done on KLL-tetramer-sorted cells from blood or tumor-infiltrating lymphocytes, along with 12 matched whole-tumor samples.

The investigation overall reported the following: The small sample size of the study (n of about twelve patients) is recognized as a limitation. A higher fraction of KLL-specific T cells within tumors (about 1.9-20% versus about 0-0.14%) was associated with significantly better MCC-specific survival. Because the study covered only a single viral epitope, T cells targeting other Merkel cell polyomavirus epitopes were not captured. KLL-specific TRB repertoires were diverse and largely private, with only one public clonotype among 350 to 500 unique sequences, shared by two patients. A significant MCC-specific survival advantage (P = 0.0051) was associated with tumors having more unique KLL-specific clonotypes (roughly 5-108 vs 0-3).

Robust positive staining for Merkel cell polyomavirus Large T antigen was observed by immunohistochemistry in the tumors of all patients. The study included approximately twelve Merkel cell carcinoma patients who had robust KLL-tetramer+ populations, above 0.04% of CD8+ T cells, in blood and/or cultured TIL. Every patient was Caucasian, and patient ages had a median of around 63 years and ranged from about 50 to 77 years. Lymph node tumors were analyzed for patients with unknown primaries who presented with nodal disease, or when insufficient primary tissue was available. Library prep was done by the immunoSEQ multiplex PCR assay. Genomic DNA extraction, TRB sequencing and normalization were carried out by Adaptive Biotechnologies (Seattle, WA). The study's own analysis went as follows. To compute clonality, the Shannon entropy of productive TRB sequences was normalized by log2 of unique productive sequences and then subtracted from one. To identify KLL-specific clonotypes in tumors, TCRbeta CDR3 amino acid sequences were matched against the sequences from the tetramer-sorted sample of each patient. TCRdb took over this immuneACCESS table, retaining in-frame rearrangements with V and J assigned. Such tables are incomplete; in checked studies, under half of the missing clones stem from an unresolved V gene, and the remainder is unexplained. That table furnishes V, J and clone size, whereas the DNA furnished D and trimming. Here the sample has under 30,000 clones; nearly 90% occur a single time. Jointly, the top ten make up about 2.7% of the sample.

Note on this clone: Its antigen is unknown. Base qualities are not provided; no much larger clone lies one nucleotide away.

V is shortened by 7 bases, J by 8 bases, and the region joining them spans 14 bases. The germline V gene sets CDR1 to MNHEY and CDR2 to SVGAGI. The CDR3 contains 12 residues, cysteine and phenylalanine counted. Of the read, only the CDR3 DNA is kept; its 36 bases are in frame from base 1. Input material: lymph node tissue. The TCR was taken from a man in his forties or fifties with Merkel cell carcinoma. The rearranged segments are TRBV6-5 and TRBJ1-2, and the D gene may be TRBD1, 6 bases matching. The encoded CDR3 is CASIGPGGGYTF. The sequenced DNA: TGTGCCAGCATTGGGCCGGGGGGCGGCTACACCTTC.